The present TCR beta chain was sequenced within a study of blood T cells in healthy people across ages (dated by TCRdb to between 2014 and 2017). Turning to the overall study: Template switching captured roughly one uniquely barcoded TCR beta cDNA molecule per two T cells in model experiments. The donors were divided into four age groups: young (average approximately 17 years), middle-aged (under 40), aged (roughly 60) and long-lived (approximately 74). To avoid experimental bias, donors of different ages were randomly spread across the sequencing lanes. The study measured age-related changes in TCR beta repertoire diversity using deep sequencing normalized with unique cDNA molecular identifiers. The study analyzed two additional independent replicas of 1 million unique cDNA reads from the same blood draw for two donors, one aged 18 to 30 and one aged 80 or older.

Summary of the overall study and its limitations: Because donor CMV infection status was unknown, age-related changes in expanded clonotypes were potentially confounded. Since profiling was done on bulk unsorted PBMCs, naive and antigen-experienced compartments could not be conclusively compared. Compared with the aged group, more naive CD4+ T cells, fewer expanded clones and increased TCR diversity were shown by the long-lived group, suggesting age selection. The percentage of naive T cells measured by flow cytometry correlated strongly with observed TCR beta diversity. As age increased, observed TCR beta diversity per million T cells dropped in a roughly linear way, and a significant reduction was already evident by age about 40. Estimates of total diversity based on one million sequenced T cells were regarded as lower bounds and as underestimates.

Systemically healthy Caucasian individuals from Russia, roughly 40 in total and aged about 6 to 90 years, were included as donors. Around 10 milliliters of peripheral blood were collected from each donor into EDTA-treated Vacutainer tubes. PBMCs were isolated by Ficoll-Paque density-gradient centrifugation, with at least 6.5 million obtained per sample. Trizol reagent was used to extract total RNA from PBMCs, with at least 6 micrograms per sample. Naive CD45RAhigh/CD27high T cell percentages were measured by flow cytometry on a PBMC aliquot from every donor. Including cysteine and phenylalanine, the CDR3 has 15 amino acids. The sequence is cut down to CDR3 DNA, 45 bases in frame from base 1. The germline V gene gives CDR1 as MNHEY and CDR2 as SVGAGI. A distance of 13 bases separates the germline ends of V and J, which lose 1 base and 4 bases respectively. Turning to this clonotype: Its antigen remains undetermined. There are no base qualities to consult, and no much larger clone falls within one base.

The method behind the library was 5' RACE. Sequencing relied on an Illumina HiSeq 2500. A second PCR of roughly 6 to 12 cycles was run with a J-beta primer mix and a sample-barcoded 5' primer. A unique molecular identifier was introduced onto each TCR beta cDNA molecule by a template-switch 5' adaptor carrying 12 random nucleotides. Each sample yielded at least 2.5 million CDR3-containing paired-end reads. All of the RNA was converted into first-strand cDNA using the Mint cDNA synthesis kit, with a TRBC-specific oligonucleotide serving as the primer. Following uracil-DNA glycosylase treatment, a first 18-cycle PCR with universal primers M1SS and BC2_uni_R was performed on all cDNA. The study's own analysis went as follows. For normalization, 1 million high-quality reads were randomly selected from each sample, with every read carrying a distinct molecular identifier. Instead of being binned into consensus sequences, reads that shared molecular identifiers were thrown out. MiTCR, with a Q25 quality threshold and the strictest error-elimination algorithm, was used for CDR3 identification, clonotype clustering and error correction. A nonparametric unseen species model with Euler transformation was used to estimate lower-bound total TCR beta diversity. TCRdb ran its own pipeline on the public reads, namely fastp trimming at Q25 and MiXCR clone calling, and kept in-frame beta chains. Every distinct CDR3 protein forms one entry, paired with its most common genes and DNA. TCRdb assigned the V and J calls; the authors' analysis was not used. For this sample the table gives about 900,000 distinct CDR3 sequences, of which 48% were detected only once. The ten largest clones add up to under 15% of the sample.

The sample consisted of blood. The V and J segments used are TRBV6-5 and TRBJ1-1; the D gene remains uncertain. This clonotype was obtained from a man aged 25 to 40 in good health. The nucleotide sequence reads TGTGCCAGCAGTTACTTTTCCACCCACGGCACTGAAGCTTTCTTT. It specifies CASSYFSTHGTEAFF.